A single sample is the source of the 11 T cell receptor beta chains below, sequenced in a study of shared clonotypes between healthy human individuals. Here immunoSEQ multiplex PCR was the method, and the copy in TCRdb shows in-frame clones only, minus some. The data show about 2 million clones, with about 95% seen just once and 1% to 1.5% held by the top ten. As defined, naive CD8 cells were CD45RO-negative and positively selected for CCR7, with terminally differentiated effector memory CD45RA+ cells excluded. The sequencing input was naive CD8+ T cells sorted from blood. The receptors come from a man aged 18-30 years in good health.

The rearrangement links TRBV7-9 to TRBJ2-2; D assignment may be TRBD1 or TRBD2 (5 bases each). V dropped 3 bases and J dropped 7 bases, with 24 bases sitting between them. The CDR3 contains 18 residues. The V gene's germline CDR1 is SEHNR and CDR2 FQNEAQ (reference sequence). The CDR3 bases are TGTGCCAGCAGCTTTCCGCAAAGGCCGGGGCCACCAGGCGGGGAGCTGTTTTTT. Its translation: CASSFPQRPGPPGGELFF.

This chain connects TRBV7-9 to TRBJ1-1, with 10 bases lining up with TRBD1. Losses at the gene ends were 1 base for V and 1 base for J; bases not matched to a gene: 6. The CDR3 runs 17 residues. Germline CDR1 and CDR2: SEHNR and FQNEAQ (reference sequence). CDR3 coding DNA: TGTGCCAGCAGCTTAGTGGGGACAGGGGCATGGAACACTGAAGCTTTCTTT. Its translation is CASSLVGTGAWNTEAFF.

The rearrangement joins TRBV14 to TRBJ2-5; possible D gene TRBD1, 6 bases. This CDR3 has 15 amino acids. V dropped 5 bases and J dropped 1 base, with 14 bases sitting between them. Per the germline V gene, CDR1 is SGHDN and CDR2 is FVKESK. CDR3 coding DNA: TGTGCCAGCAGCGGGTCTCAGGGGATCCAAGAGACCCAGTACTTC. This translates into CASSGSQGIQETQYF.

CDR3 nucleotides: TGTGCCAGCAGTTTGCCTTTCTTAGCTAACTATGGCTACACCTTC. Protein product: CASSLPFLANYGYTF. The chain recombines TRBV28 with TRBJ1-2; D gene uncertain. V lost 3 bases, J lost 0 bases, and 11 bases lay in between. In germline, CDR1 is MDHEN, CDR2 SYDVKM. CDR3 length equals 15 residues.

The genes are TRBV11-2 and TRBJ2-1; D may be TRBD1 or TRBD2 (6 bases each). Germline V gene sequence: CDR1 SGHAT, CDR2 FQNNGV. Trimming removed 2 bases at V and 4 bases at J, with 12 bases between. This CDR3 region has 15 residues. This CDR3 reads CASSLYGGPYNEQFF. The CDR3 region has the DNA TGTGCCAGCAGCTTATACGGGGGCCCTTACAATGAGCAGTTCTTC.

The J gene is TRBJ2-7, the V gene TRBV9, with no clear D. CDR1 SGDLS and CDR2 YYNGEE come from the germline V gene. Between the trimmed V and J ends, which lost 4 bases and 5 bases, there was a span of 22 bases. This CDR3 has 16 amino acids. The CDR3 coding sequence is TGTGCCAGCAGCAAAGGGATCGACACCTTGAACGACGAGCAGTACTTC. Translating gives CASSKGIDTLNDEQYF.

The CDR3 loop reads CASIQKSSYNEQFF. CDR3 coding DNA: TGTGCCAGCATCCAAAAAAGCTCCTACAATGAGCAGTTCTTC. This chain uses TRBV7-9 with TRBJ2-1; D is undetermined. Germline assignment: CDR1 SEHNR and CDR2 FQNEAQ (reference sequence). Trimming took off 7 bases at V and 0 bases at J, with 10 bases between the two ends. This CDR3 contains 14 residues.

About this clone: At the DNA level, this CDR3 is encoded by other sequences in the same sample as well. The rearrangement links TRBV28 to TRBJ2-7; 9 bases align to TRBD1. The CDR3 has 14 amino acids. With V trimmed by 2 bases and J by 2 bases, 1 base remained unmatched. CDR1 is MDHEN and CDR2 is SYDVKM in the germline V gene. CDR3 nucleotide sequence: TGTGCCAGCAGTTTAGACAGGGGGGCCTACGAGCAGTACTTC. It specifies CASSLDRGAYEQYF.

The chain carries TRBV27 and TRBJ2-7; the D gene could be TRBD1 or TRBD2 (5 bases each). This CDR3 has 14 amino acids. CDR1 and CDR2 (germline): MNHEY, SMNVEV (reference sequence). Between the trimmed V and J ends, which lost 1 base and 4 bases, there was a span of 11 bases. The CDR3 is CASSLLSEGYEQYF. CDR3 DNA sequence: TGTGCCAGCAGTTTATTGTCCGAGGGGTACGAGCAGTACTTC.

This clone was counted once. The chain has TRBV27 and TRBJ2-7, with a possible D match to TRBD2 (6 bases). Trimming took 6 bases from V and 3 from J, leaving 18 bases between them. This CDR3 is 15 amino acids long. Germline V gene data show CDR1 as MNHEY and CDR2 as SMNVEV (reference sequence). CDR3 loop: CASRYDWGSGYEQYF. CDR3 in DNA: TGTGCCAGCAGATACGACTGGGGTAGCGGCTACGAGCAGTACTTC.

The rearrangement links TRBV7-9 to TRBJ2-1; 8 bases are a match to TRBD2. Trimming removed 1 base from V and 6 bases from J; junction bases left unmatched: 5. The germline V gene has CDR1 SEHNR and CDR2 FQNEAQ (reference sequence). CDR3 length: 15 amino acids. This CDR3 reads CASSLVGTRGNEQFF. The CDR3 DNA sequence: TGTGCCAGCAGCTTAGTTGGGACTAGGGGCAATGAGCAGTTCTTC. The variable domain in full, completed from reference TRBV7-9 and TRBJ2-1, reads DTGVSQNPRHKITKRGQNVTFRCDPISEHNRLYWYRQTLGQGPEFLTYFQNEAQLEKSRLLSDRFSAERPKGSFSTLEIQRTEQGDSAMYLCASSLVGTRGNEQFFGPGTRLTVL.